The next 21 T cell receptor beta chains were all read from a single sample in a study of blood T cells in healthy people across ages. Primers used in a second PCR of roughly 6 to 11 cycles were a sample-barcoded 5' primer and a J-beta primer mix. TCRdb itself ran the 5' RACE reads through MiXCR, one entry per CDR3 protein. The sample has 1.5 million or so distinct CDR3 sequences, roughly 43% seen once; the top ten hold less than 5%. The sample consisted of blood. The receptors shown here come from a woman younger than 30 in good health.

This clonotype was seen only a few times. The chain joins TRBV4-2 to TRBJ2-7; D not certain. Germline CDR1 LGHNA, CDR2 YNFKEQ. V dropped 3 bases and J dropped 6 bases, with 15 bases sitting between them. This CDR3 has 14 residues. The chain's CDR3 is CASSQAHGSGEQYF. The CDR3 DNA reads TGTGCCAGCAGCCAGGCTCATGGTTCCGGCGAGCAGTACTTC.

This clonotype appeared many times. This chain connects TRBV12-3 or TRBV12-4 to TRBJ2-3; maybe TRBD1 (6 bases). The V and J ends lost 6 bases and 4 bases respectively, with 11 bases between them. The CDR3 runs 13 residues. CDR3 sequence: CASSSSGADTQYF. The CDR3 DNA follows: TGTGCCAGCAGCTCCTCAGGGGCAGATACGCAGTATTTT.

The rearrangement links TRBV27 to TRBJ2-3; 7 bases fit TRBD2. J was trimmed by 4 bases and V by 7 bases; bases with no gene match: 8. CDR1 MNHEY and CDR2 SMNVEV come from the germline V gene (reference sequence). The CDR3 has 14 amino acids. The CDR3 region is CASTDAGVPDTQYF. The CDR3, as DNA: TGTGCCAGCACTGACGCGGGAGTCCCAGATACGCAGTATTTT.

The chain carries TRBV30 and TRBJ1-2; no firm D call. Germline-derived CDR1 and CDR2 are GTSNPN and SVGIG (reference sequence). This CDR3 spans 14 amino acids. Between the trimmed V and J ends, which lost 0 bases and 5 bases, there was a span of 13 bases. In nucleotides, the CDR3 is TGTGCCTGGAGTGTACCCGCTAGCACTTATGGCTACACCTTC. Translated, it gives CAWSVPASTYGYTF.

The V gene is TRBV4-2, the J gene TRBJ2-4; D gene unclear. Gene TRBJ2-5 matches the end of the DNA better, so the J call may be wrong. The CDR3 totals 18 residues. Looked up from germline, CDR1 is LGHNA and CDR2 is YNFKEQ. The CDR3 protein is CASSQDSITPWAEETQYF. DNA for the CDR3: TGTGCCAGCAGCCAAGATTCGATAACACCCTGGGCGGAAGAGACCCAGTACTTC.

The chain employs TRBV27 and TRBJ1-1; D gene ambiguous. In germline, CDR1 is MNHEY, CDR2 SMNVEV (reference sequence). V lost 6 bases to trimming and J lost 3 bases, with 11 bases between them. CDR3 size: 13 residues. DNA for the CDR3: TGTGCCAGCAGGCGGACGGAGGACACTGAAGCTTTCTTT. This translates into CASRRTEDTEAFF.

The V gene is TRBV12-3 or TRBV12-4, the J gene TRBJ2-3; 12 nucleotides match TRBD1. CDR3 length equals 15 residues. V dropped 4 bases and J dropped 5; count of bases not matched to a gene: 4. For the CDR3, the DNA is TGTGCCAGCAGTTGGGGGACAGGGGGCAGAGATACGCAGTATTTT. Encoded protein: CASSWGTGGRDTQYF.

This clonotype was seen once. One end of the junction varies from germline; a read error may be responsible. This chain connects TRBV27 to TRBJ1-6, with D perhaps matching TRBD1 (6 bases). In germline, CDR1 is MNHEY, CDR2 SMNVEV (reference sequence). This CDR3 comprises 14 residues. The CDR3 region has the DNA TGTGACAGCAGTTTAGGGGGGTATAATTCACCCCTCCACTTT. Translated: CDSSLGGYNSPLHF.

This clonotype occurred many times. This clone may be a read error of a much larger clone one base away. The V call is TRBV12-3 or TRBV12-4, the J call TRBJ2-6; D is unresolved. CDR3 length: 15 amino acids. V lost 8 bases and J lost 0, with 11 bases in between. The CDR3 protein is CASASGDSGANVLTF. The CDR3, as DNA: TGTGCCAGCGCTTCCGGAGACTCTGGGGCCAACGTCCTGACTTTC.

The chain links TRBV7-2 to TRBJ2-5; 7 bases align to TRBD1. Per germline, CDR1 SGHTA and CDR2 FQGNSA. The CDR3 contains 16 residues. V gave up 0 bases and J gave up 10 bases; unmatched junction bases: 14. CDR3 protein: CASSLARGTDVGDQYF. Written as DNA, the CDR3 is TGTGCCAGCAGCTTAGCGAGGGGGACAGACGTGGGGGACCAGTACTTC.

The CDR3 loop is CATTWGGGVVSTDTQYF. The CDR3 nucleotides are TGTGCCACCACCTGGGGGGGAGGGGTGGTAAGCACAGATACGCAGTATTTT. The chain links TRBV5-4 to TRBJ2-3; 7 bases fit TRBD2. The CDR3 is made up of 17 amino acids. The germline V gene encodes CDR1 SGHNT and CDR2 YYREEE (reference sequence). Losses at the gene ends were 9 bases for V and 0 bases for J; bases not matched to a gene: 16.

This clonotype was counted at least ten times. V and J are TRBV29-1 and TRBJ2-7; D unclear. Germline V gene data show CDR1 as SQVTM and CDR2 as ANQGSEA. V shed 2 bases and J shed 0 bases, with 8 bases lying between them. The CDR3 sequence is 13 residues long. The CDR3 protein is CSVESGSSYEQYF. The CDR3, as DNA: TGCAGCGTTGAATCGGGCAGCTCCTACGAGCAGTACTTC.

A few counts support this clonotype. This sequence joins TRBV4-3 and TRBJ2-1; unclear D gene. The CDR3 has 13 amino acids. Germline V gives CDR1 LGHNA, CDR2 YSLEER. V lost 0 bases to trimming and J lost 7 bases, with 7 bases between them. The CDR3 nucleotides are TGCGCCAGCAGCCAAGAACGTCTGAATGAGCAGTTCTTC. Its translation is CASSQERLNEQFF.

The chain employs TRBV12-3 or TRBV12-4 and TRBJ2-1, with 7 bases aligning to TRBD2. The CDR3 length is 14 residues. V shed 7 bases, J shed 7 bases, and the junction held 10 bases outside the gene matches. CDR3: CASTQGGVRNEQFF. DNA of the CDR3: TGTGCCAGCACCCAGGGAGGGGTGAGAAATGAGCAGTTCTTC.

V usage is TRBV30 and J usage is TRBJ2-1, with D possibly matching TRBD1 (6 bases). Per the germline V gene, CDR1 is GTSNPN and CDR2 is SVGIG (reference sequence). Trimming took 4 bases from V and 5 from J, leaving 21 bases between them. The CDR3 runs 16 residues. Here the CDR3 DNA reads TGTGCCTGGACTGGTTCCCCACAGGGCCCCCACAATGAGCAGTTCTTC. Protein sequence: CAWTGSPQGPHNEQFF.

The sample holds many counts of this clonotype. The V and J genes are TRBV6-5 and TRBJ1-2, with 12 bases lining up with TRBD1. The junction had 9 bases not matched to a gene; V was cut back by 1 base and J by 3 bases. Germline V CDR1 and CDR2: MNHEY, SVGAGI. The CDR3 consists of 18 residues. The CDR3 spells CASSYYQPGQGAHYGYTF. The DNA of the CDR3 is TGTGCCAGCAGTTACTATCAACCGGGACAGGGGGCCCACTATGGCTACACCTTC.

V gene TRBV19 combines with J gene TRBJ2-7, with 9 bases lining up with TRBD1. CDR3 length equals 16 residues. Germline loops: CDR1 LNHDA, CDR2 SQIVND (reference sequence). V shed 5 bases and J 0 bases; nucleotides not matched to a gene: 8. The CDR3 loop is CASSLNTGGLSYEQYF. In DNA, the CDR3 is TGTGCCAGTAGTCTGAACACAGGGGGCCTCTCCTACGAGCAGTACTTC.

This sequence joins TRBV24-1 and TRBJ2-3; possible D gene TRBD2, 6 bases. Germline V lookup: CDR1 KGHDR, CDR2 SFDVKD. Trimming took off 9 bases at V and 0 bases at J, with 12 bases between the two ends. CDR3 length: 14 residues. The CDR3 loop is CATGGASSTDTQYF. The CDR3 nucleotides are TGTGCCACCGGAGGGGCAAGCAGCACAGATACGCAGTATTTT.

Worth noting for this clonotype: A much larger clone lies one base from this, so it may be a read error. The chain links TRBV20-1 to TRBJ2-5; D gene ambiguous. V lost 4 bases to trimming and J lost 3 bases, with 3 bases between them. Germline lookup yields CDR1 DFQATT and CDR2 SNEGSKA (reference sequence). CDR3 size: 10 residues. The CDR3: CSANEETQYF. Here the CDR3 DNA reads TGCAGTGCTAATGAAGAGACCCAGTACTTC.

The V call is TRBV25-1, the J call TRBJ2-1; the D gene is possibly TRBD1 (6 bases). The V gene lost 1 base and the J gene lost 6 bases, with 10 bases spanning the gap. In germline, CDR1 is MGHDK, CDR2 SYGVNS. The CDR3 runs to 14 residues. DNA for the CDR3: TGTGCCAGCAGTGAATGGGCAGGGGTCAATGAGCAGTTCTTC. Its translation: CASSEWAGVNEQFF.

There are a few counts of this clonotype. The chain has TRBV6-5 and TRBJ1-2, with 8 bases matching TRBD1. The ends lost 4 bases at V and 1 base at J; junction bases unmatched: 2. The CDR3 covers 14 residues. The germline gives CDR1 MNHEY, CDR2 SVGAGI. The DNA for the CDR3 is TGTGCCAGCAGTTCAGGGGGCTATAACTATGGCTACACCTTC. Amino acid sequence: CASSSGGYNYGYTF.